Shown below are 24 T cell receptor beta chains from a single sample sequenced in a study of blood T cell repertoires in COVID-19. Using immunoSEQ multiplex PCR, the repertoire was profiled, and TCRdb retains in-frame clones only, with some absent. The sample holds 50,000 to 75,000 clones; around 82% are singletons and the top ten take 20% to 25%. Sequenced sample: peripheral blood. Source of these receptors: a man at least 80 years old with active or convalescent COVID-19.

The chain's CDR3 is CASRGTSGLFNEQFF. The CDR3, as DNA: TGTGCCAGCAGGGGGACTAGCGGTCTGTTCAATGAGCAGTTCTTC. The chain is built from TRBV7-2 and TRBJ2-1; 11 positions agree with TRBD2. The V and J ends lost 6 bases and 6 bases, in that order; junction bases with no gene match: 7. This CDR3 spans 15 amino acids. Germline loops: CDR1 SGHTA, CDR2 FQGNSA.

The CDR3 is CSVRLGHHEQYF. The CDR3 DNA is TGCAGCGTTAGGTTGGGGCACCACGAGCAGTACTTC. The rearrangement joins TRBV29-1 to TRBJ2-7; the D gene is possibly TRBD1 (5 bases). The CDR3 is 12 amino acids. Trimming left V 5 bases short and J 5 bases short, with 13 bases between. CDR1 and CDR2 (germline): SQVTM, ANQGSEA.

This chain connects TRBV19 to TRBJ2-2; possible D gene TRBD2, 6 bases. CDR3 size: 14 residues. The germline V gene has CDR1 LNHDA and CDR2 SQIVND (reference sequence). Trimming pared 6 bases from V and 3 bases from J, leaving 11 bases between. This CDR3 reads CASSGRRHTGELFF. In DNA, the CDR3 is TGTGCCAGTAGCGGGAGAAGACACACCGGGGAGCTGTTTTTT.

The J gene is TRBJ2-2, the V gene TRBV18, with 9 bases identical to TRBD2. The CDR3 consists of 16 residues. Germline lookup yields CDR1 KGHSH and CDR2 LQKENI. Trimming cost V 5 bases and J 4 bases; bases outside gene matches: 8. CDR3 in amino acids: CASSISGGQGTGELFF. The CDR3 nucleotides are TGTGCCAGCTCAATTAGCGGGGGCCAAGGCACCGGGGAGCTGTTTTTT.

This chain uses TRBV4-1 with TRBJ1-5; no reliable D call. Germline V gives CDR1 MGHRA, CDR2 YSYEKL. The CDR3 contains 14 residues. Trimming shortened V by 1 base and J by 2 bases, and 6 bases separated the two germline ends. This CDR3 reads CASSQVGGNQPQHF. Written as DNA, the CDR3 is TGCGCCAGCAGCCAAGTCGGAGGCAATCAGCCCCAGCATTTT.

V usage is TRBV5-1 and J usage is TRBJ2-7, with TRBD1 identical over 7 bases. J was trimmed by 7 bases and V by 0 bases; bases with no gene match: 7. Per germline, CDR1 SGHRS and CDR2 YFSETQ. The CDR3 sequence is 14 residues long. The CDR3 here is CASSLGGTDLEQYF. CDR3 coding DNA: TGCGCCAGCAGCTTGGGGGGGACAGACCTGGAGCAGTACTTC.

This rearrangement joins TRBV4-2 to TRBJ1-2, with D possibly matching TRBD1 (6 bases). Trimming removed 2 bases at V and 2 bases at J, with 18 bases between. The CDR3 runs to 17 residues. The germline V gene has CDR1 LGHNA and CDR2 YNFKEQ. CDR3 DNA: TGTGCCAGCAGCCAAAAGGGACGACAGGTTGGGAACTATGGCTACACCTTC. Translated, it gives CASSQKGRQVGNYGYTF.

In its sample, this clone was seen a few times. The rearrangement joins TRBV24-1 to TRBJ2-3; 8 nucleotides match TRBD1. Losses at the gene ends were 4 bases for V and 0 bases for J; bases not matched to a gene: 17. Germline lookup yields CDR1 KGHDR and CDR2 SFDVKD. This CDR3 is 20 amino acids long. The CDR3: CATSEGGRQGLRGSTDTQYF. CDR3 DNA: TGTGCCACCAGTGAAGGGGGGCGACAGGGGCTACGGGGTAGCACAGATACGCAGTATTTT.

This clone occurred a few times. The chain has TRBV3-1 (or the pseudogene TRBV3-2) and TRBJ1-4; 7 bases map to TRBD1. V was clipped by 6 bases and J by 3 bases; unmatched bases: 10. Germline values: CDR1 LGHDT, CDR2 YNNKEL (reference sequence). The CDR3 loop spans 16 amino acids. The CDR3 loop reads CASRQKTGASNEKLFF. The CDR3 DNA reads as TGTGCCAGCAGACAAAAAACAGGGGCGTCTAATGAAAAACTGTTTTTT.

J is TRBJ1-5 and V is TRBV7-9, with TRBD1 as a possible D gene (5 bases). V lost 2 bases, J lost 5 bases, and 7 bases lay in between. Germline values: CDR1 SEHNR, CDR2 FQNEAQ (reference sequence). This CDR3 is 13 amino acids long. The CDR3 spells CASSLRGDQPQHF. In DNA, the CDR3 is TGTGCCAGCAGCTTACGGGGGGATCAGCCCCAGCATTTT.

This clone appeared a few times. CDR3 residues: CASSYREGNIQYF. The CDR3, as DNA: TGTGCCAGCAGTTACAGGGAGGGCAACATTCAGTACTTC. The rearrangement joins TRBV7-2 to TRBJ2-4; D possibly corresponds to TRBD2 (7 bases). There are 13 residues in the CDR3. Per germline, CDR1 SGHTA and CDR2 FQGNSA. V was pared by 6 bases and J by 7 bases, with 13 bases between.

In its sample, this clone was seen once. The chain couples TRBV28 to TRBJ1-2; 9 bases are shared with TRBD1. The V gene end was trimmed by 7 bases and the J gene end by 8 bases; junction bases not matched to a gene: 8. Looked up from germline, CDR1 is MDHEN and CDR2 is SYDVKM. The CDR3 is made up of 13 amino acids. The CDR3: CASTHSQGAGYTF. The CDR3 region has the DNA TGTGCCAGCACCCACTCACAGGGGGCAGGCTACACCTTC.

This clone was observed a single time. The rearrangement uses TRBV27 and TRBJ1-2, with D unresolved. Germline lookup yields CDR1 MNHEY and CDR2 SMNVEV (reference sequence). This CDR3 is 13 amino acids long. Trimming stripped 3 bases from V and 6 bases from J, with 11 bases between. CDR3 loop: CASSLEGGNGYTF. CDR3 nucleotide sequence: TGTGCCAGCAGTTTGGAGGGCGGCAATGGCTACACCTTC.

This clone showed up just a few times. The genes are TRBV2 and TRBJ2-7; 14 positions match TRBD2. CDR1 and CDR2 (germline): SNHLY, FYNNEI. This CDR3 region has 13 residues. V shed 8 bases, J shed 11 bases, and the junction held 8 bases outside the gene matches. CDR3 sequence: CASGLAGGHGKYF. The DNA for the CDR3 is TGTGCCAGCGGACTAGCGGGAGGCCACGGAAAGTACTTC.

The chain links TRBV9 to TRBJ2-3; a weak D match, TRBD2 (5 bases). Germline V gene lookup returns CDR1 SGDLS and CDR2 YYNGEE. Trimming took 4 bases from V and 2 from J, leaving 14 bases between them. The CDR3 extends over 15 amino acids. The CDR3 nucleotides read TGTGCCAGCAGCCCGGGGAGTGGGTTCACAGATACGCAGTATTTT. Encoded protein: CASSPGSGFTDTQYF.

The rearrangement links TRBV12-3 or TRBV12-4 to TRBJ1-4; D uncertain. The V end was cut by 4 bases, the J end by 5 bases, with 8 bases between. The CDR3 loop spans 13 amino acids. The CDR3 DNA follows: TGTGCCAGCAGTTCACAGCAAAATGAAAAACTGTTTTTT. This gives the protein CASSSQQNEKLFF.

This clone occurred a few times. This chain links TRBV5-6 with TRBJ2-5, with TRBD1 identical over 9 bases. The CDR3 is 16 residues long. Trimming at V came to 6 bases and at J to 4 bases, leaving 13 bases not matched to a gene. In germline, CDR1 is SGHDT, CDR2 YYEEEE. The CDR3 DNA sequence: TGTGCCAGCAACCTTCTCACAGGGGGCTTGGGAGAGACCCAGTACTTC. Its translation: CASNLLTGGLGETQYF.

CDR3 residues: CATEGGASYEQYF. The CDR3, as DNA: TGTGCCACGGAGGGGGGGGCCTCCTACGAGCAGTACTTC. This rearrangement joins TRBV10-3 to TRBJ2-7; D is perhaps TRBD2 (7 bases). Germline V lookup: CDR1 ENHRY, CDR2 SYGVKD. Between the trimmed V and J ends, which lost 10 bases and 0 bases, there was a span of 13 bases. This CDR3 comprises 13 residues.

This chain connects TRBV12-3 or TRBV12-4 to TRBJ2-7, with D maybe TRBD2 (5 bases). The CDR3 loop spans 13 amino acids. With 9 bases removed from V and 5 bases from J, the gap between germline ends came to 17 bases. The CDR3 here is CASSRDAPDEQYF. In nucleotides, the CDR3 is TGTGCCAGTTCCCGGGATGCACCCGACGAGCAGTACTTC.

V is TRBV5-1 and J is TRBJ2-3; 8 bases fit TRBD2. Per the germline V gene, CDR1 is SGHRS and CDR2 is YFSETQ. The CDR3 runs 16 residues. V lost 4 bases to trimming and J lost 4 bases; unmatched junction nucleotides: 11. DNA for the CDR3: TGCGCCAGCAGCCTTCGGACTAGCTCGACGCCAGATACGCAGTATTTT. Protein sequence: CASSLRTSSTPDTQYF.

The CDR3 loop reads CASSGPGGGYEKLFF. The CDR3 region has the DNA TGTGCCAGCAGCGGGCCGGGGGGCGGGTATGAAAAACTGTTTTTT. The V call is TRBV7-2, the J call TRBJ1-4; weak D call: TRBD1 (6 bases). The length of the CDR3 is 15 residues. V lost 5 bases and J 6 bases, leaving 16 bases between the germline ends. The germline V gene has CDR1 SGHTA and CDR2 FQGNSA.

The table lists this clone with many counts. The rearrangement links TRBV5-1 to TRBJ1-4, with D possibly matching TRBD1 (6 bases). Germline loops: CDR1 SGHRS, CDR2 YFSETQ. This CDR3 comprises 14 residues. Trimming removed 4 bases from V and 6 bases from J, with 13 bases in between. The CDR3 sequence: CASSPQGMDEKLFF. The CDR3 DNA is TGCGCCAGCAGCCCACAGGGTATGGATGAAAAACTGTTTTTT.

This chain joins TRBV19 and TRBJ1-2; no definite D call. This CDR3 comprises 15 residues. Per the germline V gene, CDR1 is LNHDA and CDR2 is SQIVND (reference sequence). V lost 5 bases to trimming and J lost 0 bases, with 13 bases between them. The CDR3 is CASSHRELTNYGYTF. CDR3 DNA: TGTGCCAGTAGTCACCGGGAACTAACTAACTATGGCTACACCTTC. The complete variable domain, with remaining parts taken from reference TRBV19 and TRBJ1-2, reads DGGITQSPKYLFRKEGQNVTLSCEQNLNHDAMYWYRQDPGQGLRLIYYSQIVNDFQKGDIAEGYSVSREKKESFPLTVTSAQKNPTAFYLCASSHRELTNYGYTFGSGTRLTVV.

V gene TRBV19 combines with J gene TRBJ2-7, with D unresolved. From germline, CDR1 is LNHDA and CDR2 SQIVND (reference sequence). The CDR3 contains 13 residues. V lost 5 bases and J lost 4, with 12 bases in between. This chain's CDR3 is CASSSTSSYEQYF. CDR3 coding DNA: TGTGCCAGTAGTTCTACGAGCTCTTACGAGCAGTACTTC.